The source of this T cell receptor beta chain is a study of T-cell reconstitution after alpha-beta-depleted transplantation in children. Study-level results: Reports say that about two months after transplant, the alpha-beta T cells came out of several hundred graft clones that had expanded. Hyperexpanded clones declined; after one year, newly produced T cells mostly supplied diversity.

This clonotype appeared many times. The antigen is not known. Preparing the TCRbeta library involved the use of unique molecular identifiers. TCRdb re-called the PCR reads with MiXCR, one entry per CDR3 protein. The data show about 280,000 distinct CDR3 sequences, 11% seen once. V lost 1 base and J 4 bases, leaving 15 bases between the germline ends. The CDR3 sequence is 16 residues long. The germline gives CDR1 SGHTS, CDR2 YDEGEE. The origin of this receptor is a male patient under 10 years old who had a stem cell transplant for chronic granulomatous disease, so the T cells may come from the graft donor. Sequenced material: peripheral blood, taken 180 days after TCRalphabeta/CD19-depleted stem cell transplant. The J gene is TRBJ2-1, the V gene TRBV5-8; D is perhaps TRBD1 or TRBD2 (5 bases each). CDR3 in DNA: TGTGCCAGCAGCTTGAACTTCAGGGACCTATACAATGAGCAGTTCTTC. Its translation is CASSLNFRDLYNEQFF.